This T cell receptor (beta chain) was documented in a study of cytomegalovirus exposure and HLA in healthy donors. This CDR3 has 14 amino acids. In germline, CDR1 is MGHDK, CDR2 SYGVNS. V lost 3 bases to trimming and J lost 8 bases, with 13 bases between them. The study's findings and limits: For most subjects, TCR beta sequences were reported to predict HLA-A and HLA-B alleles with accuracy.

Comments on this clone: No antigen is known for it.

Vbeta (60) and Jbeta (13) primers were used in the PCR. The method was immunoSEQ multiplex PCR; TCRdb's version includes in-frame clones alone and lacks a portion of them. Of approximately 81,000 clones in the sample, 65% to 85% were seen once. Sequenced: PBMCs. The receptor's source is a woman aged 45 to 65 in good health and CMV-seronegative. This chain connects TRBV25-1 to TRBJ1-4; weak D call: TRBD1 (5 bases). CDR3 sequence: CASSDKAGFEKLFF. The CDR3 nucleotides are TGTGCCAGCAGTGATAAGGCAGGGTTCGAAAAACTGTTTTTT.